One and the same sample provided the 5 T cell receptor beta chains below, sequenced in a study of technical replicates of blood from a few donors. Libraries were prepared by immunoSEQ multiplex PCR; TCRdb keeps only in-frame clonotypes and omits some of them. Of around 71,000 clones in the sample, around nine tenths were seen once. The sequencing input was T cells isolated from PBMCs. The origin of the receptors is a human donor in good health.

The chain is built from TRBV6-4 and TRBJ2-6; D not certain. Trimming took 5 bases from V and 2 from J, leaving 10 bases between them. Per the germline V gene, CDR1 is MRHNA and CDR2 is SNTAGT. The CDR3 totals 15 residues. The CDR3 spells CASSTEFTGANVLTF. CDR3 nucleotides: TGTGCCAGCAGTACAGAGTTTACTGGGGCCAACGTCCTGACTTTC.

This rearrangement joins TRBV30 to TRBJ1-2; D possibly corresponds to TRBD1 (5 bases). The CDR3 runs 13 residues. With 4 bases removed from V and 6 bases from J, the gap between germline ends came to 15 bases. Germline-derived CDR1 and CDR2 are GTSNPN and SVGIG (reference sequence). CDR3 in DNA: TGTGCCTGGACCGTCGGGACTCCGGATGGCTACACCTTC. Translated: CAWTVGTPDGYTF.

This chain joins TRBV7-2 and TRBJ1-1; D might be TRBD1 (6 bases). CDR1 SGHTA and CDR2 FQGNSA come from the germline V gene. CDR3 length: 12 residues. V shed 6 bases and J shed 7 bases, with 12 bases lying between them. The CDR3 bases are TGTGCCAGCAGTCCAGGGGCGGGTGAAGCTTTCTTT. Translation gives CASSPGAGEAFF.

This clone was recorded a few times. The chain carries TRBV7-9 and TRBJ2-7; D unresolved. V lost 3 bases to trimming and J lost 9 bases, with 12 bases between them. Germline CDR1 is SEHNR and CDR2 is FQNEAQ (reference sequence). The length of the CDR3 is 12 residues. The CDR3 spells CASSLEYLVQYF. In nucleotides, the CDR3 is TGTGCCAGCAGCTTGGAGTACCTTGTGCAGTACTTC.

CDR3 bases: TGCGCCAGCAGCTTGATGGACAGGGGAAACACCATATATTTT. It translates to CASSLMDRGNTIYF. The chain joins TRBV5-1 to TRBJ1-3; TRBD1 agrees at 7 bases. CDR1 is SGHRS and CDR2 is YFSETQ in the germline V gene. The CDR3 length is 14 residues. Unmatched junction bases numbered 2, after V lost 1 base and J lost 4 bases.